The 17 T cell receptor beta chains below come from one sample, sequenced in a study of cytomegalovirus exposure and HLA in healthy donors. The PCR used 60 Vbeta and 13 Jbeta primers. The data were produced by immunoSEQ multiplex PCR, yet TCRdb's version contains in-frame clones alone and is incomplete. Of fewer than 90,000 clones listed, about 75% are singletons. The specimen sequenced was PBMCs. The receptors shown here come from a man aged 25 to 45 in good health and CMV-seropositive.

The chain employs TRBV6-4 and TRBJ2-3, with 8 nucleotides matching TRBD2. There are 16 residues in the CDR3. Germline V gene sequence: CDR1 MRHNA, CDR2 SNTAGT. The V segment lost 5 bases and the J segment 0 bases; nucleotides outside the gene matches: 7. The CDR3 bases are TGTGCCAGCAGTCCCTCAACTAGCGGAAGCACAGATACGCAGTATTTT. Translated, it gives CASSPSTSGSTDTQYF.

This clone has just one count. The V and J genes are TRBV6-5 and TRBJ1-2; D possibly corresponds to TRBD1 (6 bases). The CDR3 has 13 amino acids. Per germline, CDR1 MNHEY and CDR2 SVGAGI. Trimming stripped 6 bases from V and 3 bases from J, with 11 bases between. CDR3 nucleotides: TGTGCCAGCAGAAAACAGGGTTACTATGGCTACACCTTC. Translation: CASRKQGYYGYTF.

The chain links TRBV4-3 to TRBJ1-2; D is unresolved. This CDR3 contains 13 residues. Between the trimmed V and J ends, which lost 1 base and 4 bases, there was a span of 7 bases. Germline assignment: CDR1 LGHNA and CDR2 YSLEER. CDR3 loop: CASSQGPGYGYTF. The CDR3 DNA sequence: TGCGCCAGCAGCCAAGGACCGGGCTATGGCTACACCTTC.

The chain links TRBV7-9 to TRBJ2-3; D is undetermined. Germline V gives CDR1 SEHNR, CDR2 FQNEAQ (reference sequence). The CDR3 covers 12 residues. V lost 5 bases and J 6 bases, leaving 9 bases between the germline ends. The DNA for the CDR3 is TGTGCCAGCAGCCCGGTCGGGGATACGCAGTATTTT. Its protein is CASSPVGDTQYF.

This CDR3 reads CASSLSEEETQYF. CDR3 nucleotide sequence: TGTGCCAGCAGCTTATCAGAGGAAGAGACCCAGTACTTC. V and J are TRBV11-3 and TRBJ2-5; D is unclear. V was pared by 2 bases and J by 3 bases, with 7 bases between. The CDR3 spans 13 residues. Germline CDR1 SGHNT, CDR2 YENEEA.

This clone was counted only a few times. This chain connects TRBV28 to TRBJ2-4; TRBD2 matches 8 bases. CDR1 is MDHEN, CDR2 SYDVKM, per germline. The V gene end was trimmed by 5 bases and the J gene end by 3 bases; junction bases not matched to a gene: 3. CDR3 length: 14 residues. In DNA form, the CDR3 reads TGTGCCAGCAGTCCAAGCGGGGGCAAAAACATTCAGTACTTC. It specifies CASSPSGGKNIQYF.

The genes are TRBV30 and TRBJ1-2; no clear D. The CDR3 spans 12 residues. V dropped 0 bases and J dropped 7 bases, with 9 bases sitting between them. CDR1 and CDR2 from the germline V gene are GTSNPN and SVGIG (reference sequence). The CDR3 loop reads CAWSVRWSGYTF. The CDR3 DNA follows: TGTGCCTGGAGTGTACGTTGGAGTGGCTACACCTTC.

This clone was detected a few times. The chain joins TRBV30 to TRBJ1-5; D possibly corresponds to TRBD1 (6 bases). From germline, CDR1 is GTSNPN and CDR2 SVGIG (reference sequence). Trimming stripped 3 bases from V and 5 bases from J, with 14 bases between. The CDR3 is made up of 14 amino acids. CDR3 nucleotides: TGTGCCTGGAGCACGGGGGGGGCCTATCAGCCCCAGCATTTT. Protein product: CAWSTGGAYQPQHF. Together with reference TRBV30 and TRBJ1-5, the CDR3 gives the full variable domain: SQTIHQWPATLVQPVGSPLSLECTVEGTSNPNLYWYRQAAGRGLQLLFYSVGIGQISSEVPQNLSASRPQDRQFILSSKKLLLSDSGFYLCAWSTGGAYQPQHFGDGTRLSIL.

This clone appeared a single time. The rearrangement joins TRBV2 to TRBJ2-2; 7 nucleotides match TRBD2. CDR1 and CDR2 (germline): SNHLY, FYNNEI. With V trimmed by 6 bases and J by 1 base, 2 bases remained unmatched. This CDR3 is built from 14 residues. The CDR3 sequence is CASSRGENTGELFF. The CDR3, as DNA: TGTGCCAGCAGCCGGGGGGAGAACACCGGGGAGCTGTTTTTT.

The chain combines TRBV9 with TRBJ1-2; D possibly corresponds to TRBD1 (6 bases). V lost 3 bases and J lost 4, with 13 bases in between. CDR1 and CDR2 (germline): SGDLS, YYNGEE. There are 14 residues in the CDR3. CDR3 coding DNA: TGTGCCAGCAGCGGTTCAGGGGCGCGCTATGGCTACACCTTC. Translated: CASSGSGARYGYTF.

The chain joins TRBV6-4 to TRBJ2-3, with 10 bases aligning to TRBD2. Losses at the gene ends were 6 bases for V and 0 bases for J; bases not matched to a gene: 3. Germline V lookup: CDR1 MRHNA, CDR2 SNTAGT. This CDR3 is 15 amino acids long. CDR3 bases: TGTGCCAGCAGATTGACTAGCGGGAGCACAGATACGCAGTATTTT. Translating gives CASRLTSGSTDTQYF.

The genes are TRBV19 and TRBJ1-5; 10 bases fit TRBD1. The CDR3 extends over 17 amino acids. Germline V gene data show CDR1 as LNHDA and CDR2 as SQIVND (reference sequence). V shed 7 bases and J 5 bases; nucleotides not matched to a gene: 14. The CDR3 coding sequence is TGTGCCAGTACGGGGACAGGGGATGAGTGGTCACATCAGCCCCAGCATTTT. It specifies CASTGTGDEWSHQPQHF.

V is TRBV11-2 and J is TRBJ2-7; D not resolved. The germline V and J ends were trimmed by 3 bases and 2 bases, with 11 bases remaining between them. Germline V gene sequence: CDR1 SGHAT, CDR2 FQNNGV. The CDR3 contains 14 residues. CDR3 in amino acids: CASSFPSLAYEQYF. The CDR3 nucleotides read TGTGCCAGCAGCTTCCCCTCATTAGCCTACGAGCAGTACTTC.

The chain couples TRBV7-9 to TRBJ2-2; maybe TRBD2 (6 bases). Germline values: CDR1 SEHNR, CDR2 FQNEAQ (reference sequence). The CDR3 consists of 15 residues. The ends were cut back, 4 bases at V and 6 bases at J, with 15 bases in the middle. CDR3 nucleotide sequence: TGTGCCAGCAGCTGGGACTCCGGGGGTTCCGGGGAGCTGTTTTTT. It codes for CASSWDSGGSGELFF. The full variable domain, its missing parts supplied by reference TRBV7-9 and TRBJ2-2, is DTGVSQNPRHKITKRGQNVTFRCDPISEHNRLYWYRQTLGQGPEFLTYFQNEAQLEKSRLLSDRFSAERPKGSFSTLEIQRTEQGDSAMYLCASSWDSGGSGELFFGEGSRLTVL.

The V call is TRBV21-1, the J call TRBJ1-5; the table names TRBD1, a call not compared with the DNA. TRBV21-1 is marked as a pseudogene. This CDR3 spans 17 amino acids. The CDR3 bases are TGTGCCAGCAGCAAATTAGCAGGGTTCGATAGCAATCAGCCCCAGCATTTT. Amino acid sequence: CASSKLAGFDSNQPQHF.

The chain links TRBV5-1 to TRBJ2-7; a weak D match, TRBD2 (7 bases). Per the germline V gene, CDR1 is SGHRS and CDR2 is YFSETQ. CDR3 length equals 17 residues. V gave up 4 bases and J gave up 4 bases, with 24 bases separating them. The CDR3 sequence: CASSPSGEGSGAYEQYF. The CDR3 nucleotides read TGCGCCAGCAGCCCCAGCGGGGAAGGGTCGGGGGCATACGAGCAGTACTTC.

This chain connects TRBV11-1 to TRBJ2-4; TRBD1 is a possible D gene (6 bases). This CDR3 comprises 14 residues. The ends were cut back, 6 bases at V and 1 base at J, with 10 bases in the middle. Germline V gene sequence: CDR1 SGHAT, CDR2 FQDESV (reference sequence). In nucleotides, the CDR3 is TGTGCCAGCAGGGCCCAGGGGGCCAAAAACATTCAGTACTTC. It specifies CASRAQGAKNIQYF.